This T cell receptor beta chain was profiled in a study of CD8 T cells in ankylosing spondylitis. Trimming shortened V by 1 base and J by 0 bases, and 23 bases separated the two germline ends. Germline-derived CDR1 and CDR2 are SGHDT and YYEEEE. The CDR3 totals 20 residues. With regard to this clonotype: Antigen unknown.

By quantitative 5'-RACE with molecular barcodes, the TCR beta libraries were made. One entry per CDR3 protein, called by TCRdb with MiXCR from the 5' RACE reads. The sample has about 800,000 distinct CDR3 sequences; approximately 12% are singletons. Study results and limitations: What appeared characteristic of ankylosing spondylitis blood was a TCR beta motif of eight highly homologous variants. Peripheral blood samples showed relatively rare disease-linked clones, and these clones were CD8+. Significant enrichment of disease-linked clones was reported in matched ankylosing spondylitis synovial fluid. A subset of motif variants has previously been described in the synovial fluid and blood of reactive arthritis.

The clonotype comes from a male donor with ankylosing spondylitis. Sequencing was carried out using blood, either unsorted or a sorted T cell fraction (not recorded which). J is TRBJ2-4 and V is TRBV5-6; D is perhaps TRBD2 (6 bases). The CDR3 DNA reads TGTGCCAGCAGCTTGTTTTCCCCGCCCTATAGCGGAGAAGCCAAAAACATTCAGTACTTC. It yields the protein CASSLFSPPYSGEAKNIQYF.